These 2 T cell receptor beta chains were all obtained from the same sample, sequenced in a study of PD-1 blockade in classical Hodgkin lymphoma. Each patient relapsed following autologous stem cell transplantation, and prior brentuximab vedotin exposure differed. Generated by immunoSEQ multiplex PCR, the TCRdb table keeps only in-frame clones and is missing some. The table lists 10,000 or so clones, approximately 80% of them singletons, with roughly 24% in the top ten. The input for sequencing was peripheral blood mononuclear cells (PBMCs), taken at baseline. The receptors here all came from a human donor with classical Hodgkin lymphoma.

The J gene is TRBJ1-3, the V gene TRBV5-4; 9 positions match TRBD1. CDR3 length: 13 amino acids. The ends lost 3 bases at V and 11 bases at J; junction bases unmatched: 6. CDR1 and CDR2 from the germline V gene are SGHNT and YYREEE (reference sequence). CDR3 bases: TGTGCCAGCAGCTCCACAGGGGGCTGGGCCATATATTTT. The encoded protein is CASSSTGGWAIYF.

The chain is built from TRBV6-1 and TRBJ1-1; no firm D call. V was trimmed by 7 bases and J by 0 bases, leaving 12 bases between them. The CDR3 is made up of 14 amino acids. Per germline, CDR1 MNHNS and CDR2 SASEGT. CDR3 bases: TGTGCCAGCACTTGGGAACCTATGAACACTGAAGCTTTCTTT. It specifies CASTWEPMNTEAFF.